This TCR beta chain was obtained from a study of T cells in Graves' hyperthyroidism and ophthalmopathy. The CDR3 is 15 amino acids. V was clipped by 4 bases and J by 4 bases; unmatched bases: 8. Germline V CDR1 and CDR2: LNHNV, YYDKDF (reference sequence). Aged 18 to 65, the patients had hyperthyroidism that was newly diagnosed and had lasted under 2 months. Clinical symptoms, serum thyroxine and TRAb, thyroid ultrasound and orbital computed tomography were used for the diagnoses. The source material, RNA transcripts, was used to amplify TCR beta CDR3 regions. An initial round of RT-PCR targeting the TCR CDR3 relied on the HTBI primer set. TCRdb independently ran MiXCR on the multiplex PCR reads; one entry per CDR3 protein. This sample has roughly 800,000 distinct CDR3 sequences, with 38% found just once.

Sequencing used blood. V gene TRBV15 combines with J gene TRBJ1-2; 8 bases are shared with TRBD1. This clonotype originated in a man aged 18 to 35 with Graves' hyperthyroidism. The DNA of the CDR3 is TGTGCCACCAGCATACAGGGGGAGTCGAGCTATGGCTACACCTTC. As protein: CATSIQGESSYGYTF.